The 7 T cell receptor beta chains listed next were all sequenced from one sample in a study of cytomegalovirus exposure and HLA in healthy donors. The protocol was immunoSEQ multiplex PCR, while the TCRdb copy is restricted to in-frame clones and leaves out a portion. This table holds about 130,000 clones, approximately 91% found once. What was sequenced was PBMCs. These receptors were taken from a woman aged 18-29 years in good health and CMV-seronegative.

In this sample, this clone turned up a few times. This chain uses TRBV29-1 with TRBJ2-7; unclear D gene. V dropped 7 bases and J dropped 1 base, with 11 bases sitting between them. Germline V lookup: CDR1 SQVTM, CDR2 ANQGSEA. There are 12 residues in the CDR3. CDR3 in amino acids: CSALVVSYEQYF. In DNA, the CDR3 is TGCAGCGCCTTGGTAGTTTCCTACGAGCAGTACTTC.

The sample holds one count of this clone. V usage is TRBV5-6 and J usage is TRBJ2-7; D is perhaps TRBD1 (6 bases). The CDR3 spans 12 residues. CDR1 is SGHDT and CDR2 is YYEEEE in the germline V gene. Trimming cost V 2 bases and J 11 bases, with 14 bases left between them. The CDR3 region is CASSFPQGQEYF. As DNA, the CDR3 is TGTGCCAGCAGCTTTCCACAGGGTCAGGAGTACTTC.

This clone was picked up one time. The CDR3 spells CASSLTSGKVAGELFF. The CDR3 nucleotides read TGTGCCAGCAGCCTGACTAGCGGGAAAGTCGCCGGGGAGCTGTTTTTT. V and J are TRBV2 and TRBJ2-2, with 11 positions matching TRBD2. Trimming removed 6 bases from V and 6 bases from J; junction bases left unmatched: 9. The CDR3 length is 16 residues. Germline values: CDR1 SNHLY, CDR2 FYNNEI.

The chain couples TRBV10-3 to TRBJ1-1; no definite D call. Looked up from germline, CDR1 is ENHRY and CDR2 is SYGVKD. This CDR3 spans 12 amino acids. V gave up 8 bases and J gave up 1 base, with 8 bases separating them. CDR3 DNA: TGTGCCATCTCGGGTACGAACACTGAAGCTTTCTTT. This codes for CAISGTNTEAFF.

This clone showed up just a few times. The V gene is TRBV11-1, the J gene TRBJ2-4; 8 bases fit TRBD2. Germline-derived CDR1 and CDR2 are SGHAT and FQDESV (reference sequence). This CDR3 is 17 amino acids long. V lost 0 bases, J lost 0 bases, and 4 bases stayed unmatched. CDR3: CASSLARLAGAKNIQYF. CDR3 DNA sequence: TGTGCCAGCAGCTTAGCGAGGCTAGCGGGAGCCAAAAACATTCAGTACTTC.

The CDR3 nucleotides are TGTGCCAGCGCGGGGAGCAATCAGCCCCAGCATTTT. Translation gives CASAGSNQPQHF. V gene TRBV6-6 combines with J gene TRBJ1-5; D is uncertain. The V end was cut by 8 bases, the J end by 1 base, with 6 bases between. This CDR3 is built from 12 residues. In germline, CDR1 is MNHNY, CDR2 SVGAGI (reference sequence).

As DNA, the CDR3 is TGTGCCAGCAGTTTCGGGGGTTCGGCTAATGAAAAACTGTTTTTT. Its protein product is CASSFGGSANEKLFF. The chain uses TRBV28 and TRBJ1-4, with D possibly being TRBD1 (5 bases). Trimming removed 3 bases at V and 3 bases at J, with 11 bases between. Germline V lookup: CDR1 MDHEN, CDR2 SYDVKM. CDR3 size: 15 residues.